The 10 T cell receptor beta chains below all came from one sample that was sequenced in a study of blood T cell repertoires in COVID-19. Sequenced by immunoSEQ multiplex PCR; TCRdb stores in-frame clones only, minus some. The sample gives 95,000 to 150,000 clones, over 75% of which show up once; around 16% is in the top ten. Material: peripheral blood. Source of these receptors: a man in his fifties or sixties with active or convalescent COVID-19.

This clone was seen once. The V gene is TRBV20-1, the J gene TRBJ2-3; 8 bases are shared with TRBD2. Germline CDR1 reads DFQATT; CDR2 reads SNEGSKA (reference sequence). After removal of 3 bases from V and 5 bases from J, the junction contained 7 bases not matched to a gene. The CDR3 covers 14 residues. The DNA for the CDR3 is TGCAGTGCTAGTCGGGGGGGCAGCGGAGATACGCAGTATTTT. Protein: CSASRGGSGDTQYF.

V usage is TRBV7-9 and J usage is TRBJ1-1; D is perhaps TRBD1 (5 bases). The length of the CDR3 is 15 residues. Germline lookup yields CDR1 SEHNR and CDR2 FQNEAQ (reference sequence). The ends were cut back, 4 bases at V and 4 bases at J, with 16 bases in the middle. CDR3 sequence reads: CASSSPNLGATEAFF. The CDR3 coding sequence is TGTGCCAGCAGCTCCCCCAATTTAGGGGCCACTGAAGCTTTCTTT.

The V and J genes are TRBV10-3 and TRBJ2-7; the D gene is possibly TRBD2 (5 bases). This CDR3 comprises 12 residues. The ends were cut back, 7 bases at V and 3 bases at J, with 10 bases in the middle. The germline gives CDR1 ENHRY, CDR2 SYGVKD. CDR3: CAIKEVGYEQYF. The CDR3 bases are TGTGCCATCAAGGAGGTAGGCTACGAGCAGTACTTC.

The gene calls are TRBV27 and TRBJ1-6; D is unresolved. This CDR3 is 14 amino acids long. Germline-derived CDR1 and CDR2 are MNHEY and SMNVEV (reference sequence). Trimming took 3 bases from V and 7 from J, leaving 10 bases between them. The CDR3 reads CASSFRVSNSPLHF. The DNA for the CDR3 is TGTGCCAGCAGTTTCCGGGTCAGCAATTCACCCCTCCACTTT.

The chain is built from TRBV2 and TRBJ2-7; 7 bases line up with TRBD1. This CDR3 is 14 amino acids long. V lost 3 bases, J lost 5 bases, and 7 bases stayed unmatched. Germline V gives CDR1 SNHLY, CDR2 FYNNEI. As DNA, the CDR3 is TGTGCCAGCAGTGAGAGGGGGCGCGGAGACGAGCAGTACTTC. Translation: CASSERGRGDEQYF.

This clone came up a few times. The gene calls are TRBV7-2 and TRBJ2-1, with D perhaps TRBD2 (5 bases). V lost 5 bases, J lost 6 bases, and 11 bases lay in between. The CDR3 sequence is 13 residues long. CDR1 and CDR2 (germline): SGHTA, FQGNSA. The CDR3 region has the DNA TGTGCCAGCAGCCAACTACGGGGCAATGAGCAGTTCTTC. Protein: CASSQLRGNEQFF.

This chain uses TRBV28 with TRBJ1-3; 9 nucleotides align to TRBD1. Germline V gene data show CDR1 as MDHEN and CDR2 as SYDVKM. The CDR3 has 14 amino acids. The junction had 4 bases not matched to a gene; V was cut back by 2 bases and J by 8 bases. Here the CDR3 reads CASSLPTGGYTIYF. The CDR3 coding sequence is TGTGCCAGCAGTTTACCGACAGGGGGATACACCATATATTTT.

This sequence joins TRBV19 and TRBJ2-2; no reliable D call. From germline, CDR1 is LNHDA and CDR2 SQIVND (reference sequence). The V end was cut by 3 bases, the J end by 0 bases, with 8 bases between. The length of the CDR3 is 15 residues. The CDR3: CASSIIESNTGELFF. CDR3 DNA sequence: TGTGCCAGTAGTATCATCGAGTCGAACACCGGGGAGCTGTTTTTT.

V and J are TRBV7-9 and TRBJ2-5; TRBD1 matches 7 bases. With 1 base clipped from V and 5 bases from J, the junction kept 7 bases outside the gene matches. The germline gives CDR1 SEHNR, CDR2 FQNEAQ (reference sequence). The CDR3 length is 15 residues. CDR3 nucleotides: TGTGCCAGCAGCTTAGGGACAGGCCTAGGGGAGACCCAGTACTTC. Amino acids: CASSLGTGLGETQYF.

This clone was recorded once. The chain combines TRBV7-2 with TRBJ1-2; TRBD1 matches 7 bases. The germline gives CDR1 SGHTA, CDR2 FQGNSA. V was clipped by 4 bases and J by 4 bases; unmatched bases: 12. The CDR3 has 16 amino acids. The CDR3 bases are TGTGCCAGCAGCTATTCCGGGACAGACCGTAGCTATGGCTACACCTTC. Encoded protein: CASSYSGTDRSYGYTF.